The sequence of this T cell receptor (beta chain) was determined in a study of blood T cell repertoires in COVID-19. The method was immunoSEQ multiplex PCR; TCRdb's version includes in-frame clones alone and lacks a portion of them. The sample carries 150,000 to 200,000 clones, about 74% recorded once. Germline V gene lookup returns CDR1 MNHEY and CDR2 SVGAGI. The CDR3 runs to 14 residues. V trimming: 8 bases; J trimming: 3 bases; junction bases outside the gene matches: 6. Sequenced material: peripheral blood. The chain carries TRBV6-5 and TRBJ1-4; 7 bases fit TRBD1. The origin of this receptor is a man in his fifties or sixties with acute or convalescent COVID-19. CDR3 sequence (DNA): TGTGCCAGCTCTTCCAGGGGGGCTAATGAAAAACTGTTTTTT. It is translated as CASSSRGANEKLFF.